These 8 T cell receptor beta chains share one sample of origin, sequenced in a study of early T cells in non-severe SARS-CoV-2 infection. One entry per CDR3 protein, called by TCRdb with MiXCR from the 5' RACE reads. The data contain tens of thousands of distinct CDR3 sequences, 4.5% to 7.5% of them singletons. Sequenced sample: whole blood. These receptor sequences come from an adult who was a healthcare worker with PCR-confirmed SARS-CoV-2 infection or an uninfected control (not recorded which).

The sample holds many counts of this clonotype. J is TRBJ2-7 and V is TRBV15; TRBD2 is a possible D gene (5 bases). Looked up from germline, CDR1 is LNHNV and CDR2 is YYDKDF (reference sequence). CDR3 size: 13 residues. V lost 1 base to trimming and J lost 6 bases, with 10 bases between them. CDR3 region: CATSRVEGFEQYF. DNA for the CDR3: TGTGCCACCAGCAGAGTTGAGGGCTTCGAGCAGTACTTC.

This clonotype was counted ten times or more. The chain is built from TRBV3-1 and TRBJ1-4; tentatively, D is TRBD1 (5 bases). Germline assignment: CDR1 LGHDT and CDR2 YNNKEL (reference sequence). V shed 3 bases and J shed 5 bases, with 10 bases lying between them. CDR3 size: 14 residues. As DNA, the CDR3 is TGTGCCAGCAGCCAGGGACGGTCAAATGAAAAACTGTTTTTT. Translation gives CASSQGRSNEKLFF.

The sample holds many counts of this clonotype. The genes are TRBV28 and TRBJ2-3; 7 bases align to TRBD1. From germline, CDR1 is MDHEN and CDR2 SYDVKM. The CDR3 is made up of 16 amino acids. The ends lost 5 bases at V and 3 bases at J; junction bases unmatched: 11. The CDR3 sequence is CASSPPPDRVTDTQYF. DNA of the CDR3: TGTGCCAGCAGTCCTCCCCCTGACAGGGTGACAGATACGCAGTATTTT.

By frequency in the sample, this clonotype is medium-sized. The rearrangement links TRBV27 to TRBJ2-1; 14 positions match TRBD2. The junction had 6 bases not matched to a gene; V was cut back by 5 bases and J by 6 bases. Germline values: CDR1 MNHEY, CDR2 SMNVEV (reference sequence). The CDR3 runs 16 residues. CDR3 protein: CASSPRLAGGSNEQFF. In nucleotides, the CDR3 is TGTGCCAGCAGTCCCCGACTAGCGGGAGGGTCCAATGAGCAGTTCTTC.

Details on this clonotype: At one end the junction does not follow the germline gene, possibly because of a read error. The rearrangement joins TRBV11-2 to TRBJ1-1; D uncertain. Germline-derived CDR1 and CDR2 are SGHAT and FQNNGV. The CDR3 is 13 amino acids. In DNA form, the CDR3 reads TGTGCCAGCAGTCCTGCGGGGAACACTGAAGATTTCTTT. It encodes CASSPAGNTEDFF.

The chain is built from TRBV7-2 and TRBJ1-1; D unclear. The V end was cut by 3 bases, the J end by 1 base, with 9 bases between. CDR1 is SGHTA and CDR2 is FQGNSA in the germline V gene. The CDR3 is 14 residues long. The CDR3 nucleotides read TGTGCCAGCAGCTTCTTCGACAAGAACACTGAAGCTTTCTTT. This translates into CASSFFDKNTEAFF.

This clonotype was observed a few times. V gene TRBV12-3 or TRBV12-4 combines with J gene TRBJ2-1; D is unclear. The CDR3 spans 12 residues. V lost 6 bases and J lost 7, with 10 bases in between. The CDR3 is CASRVGWNEQFF. The CDR3 DNA is TGTGCCAGCAGAGTGGGGTGGAATGAGCAGTTCTTC.

This clonotype has at least ten counts. V and J are TRBV6-1 and TRBJ1-5; weak D call: TRBD1 (6 bases). The CDR3 runs 14 residues. The V and J ends lost 9 bases and 2 bases respectively, with 14 bases between them. The germline V gene encodes CDR1 MNHNS and CDR2 SASEGT. CDR3: CASSWDTRNQPQHF. CDR3 bases: TGTGCCAGTTCCTGGGACACCCGCAATCAGCCCCAGCATTTT.